Each of the 10 T cell receptor beta chains below was sequenced from the same sample in a study of blood T cell repertoires in COVID-19. Only in-frame clones appear in the TCRdb table, and some are missing; sequencing was by immunoSEQ multiplex PCR. The data contain around 700,000 clones, about 90% of them singletons. Sequencing used peripheral blood. The receptors stem from a woman younger than 35 with acute or convalescent COVID-19.

V and J are TRBV4-2 and TRBJ1-1, with 8 bases aligning to TRBD1. This CDR3 spans 18 amino acids. V gave up 0 bases and J gave up 5 bases; unmatched junction bases: 14. Looked up from germline, CDR1 is LGHNA and CDR2 is YNFKEQ. The CDR3 nucleotides are TGTGCCAGCAGCCAAGATAGTATCACAGGGGGGCAGGGGACTGAAGCTTTCTTT. Amino acid sequence: CASSQDSITGGQGTEAFF.

V and J are TRBV6-5 and TRBJ1-1; 8 bases align to TRBD1. The V gene's germline CDR1 is MNHEY and CDR2 SVGAGI. V lost 0 bases to trimming and J lost 6 bases; unmatched junction nucleotides: 9. The CDR3 consists of 16 residues. The CDR3 loop is CASSYSETGEVPEAFF. The CDR3 DNA follows: TGTGCCAGCAGTTACTCGGAGACAGGGGAGGTTCCTGAAGCTTTCTTT.

V gene TRBV24-1 combines with J gene TRBJ2-1; D perhaps matches TRBD1 (5 bases). CDR1 is KGHDR, CDR2 SFDVKD, per germline. V was shortened by 4 bases and J by 5 bases, with 14 bases between the two germline ends. There are 15 residues in the CDR3. Here the CDR3 reads CATSDPGVGDNEQFF. The CDR3 DNA follows: TGTGCCACCAGTGACCCCGGCGTAGGGGACAATGAGCAGTTCTTC.

As concerns this clone: Within the sample, other DNA sequences also encode this same CDR3. The V and J genes are TRBV5-1 and TRBJ2-7, with D hard to call. V was pared by 3 bases and J by 3 bases, with 4 bases between. The germline gives CDR1 SGHRS, CDR2 YFSETQ. The length of the CDR3 is 11 residues. The CDR3 loop is CASSSYYEQYF. In DNA, the CDR3 is TGCGCCAGCAGCTCCTACTACGAGCAGTACTTC. The complete variable domain, with remaining parts taken from reference TRBV5-1 and TRBJ2-7, reads KAGVTQTPRYLIKTRGQQVTLSCSPISGHRSVSWYQQTPGQGLQFLFEYFSETQRNKGNFPGRFSGRQFSNSRSEMNVSTLELGDSALYLCASSSYYEQYFGPGTRLTVT.

In the case of this clone: This specimen includes other DNA sequences encoding the same CDR3. The chain couples TRBV4-1 to TRBJ2-7; a possible D gene is TRBD1 (5 bases). The CDR3 spans 14 residues. V gave up 0 bases and J gave up 2 bases, with 8 bases separating them. Germline V gene lookup returns CDR1 MGHRA and CDR2 YSYEKL. The CDR3 DNA sequence: TGCGCCAGCAGCCAAGATCCAGGGACCTACGAGCAGTACTTC. This encodes CASSQDPGTYEQYF.

The chain combines TRBV12-5 with TRBJ2-7, with TRBD1 matching 7 bases. The CDR3 has 15 residues. Germline V gene sequence: CDR1 LGHNT, CDR2 FRNRAP. The junction had 10 bases not matched to a gene; V was cut back by 6 bases and J by 2 bases. The CDR3 DNA reads as TGTGCTAGTGGCGCCCGGGACAGCCGGGCCTACGAGCAGTACTTC. Its translation: CASGARDSRAYEQYF.

This clone was seen once. V gene TRBV19 combines with J gene TRBJ2-7; 8 bases are shared with TRBD1. V lost 4 bases to trimming and J lost 2 bases; unmatched junction nucleotides: 10. This CDR3 spans 16 amino acids. Germline CDR1 reads LNHDA; CDR2 reads SQIVND (reference sequence). The CDR3 loop reads CASSTNSLGQAYEQYF. The DNA for the CDR3 is TGTGCCAGTAGTACGAATTCGCTGGGACAGGCCTACGAGCAGTACTTC.

The gene calls are TRBV6-1 and TRBJ2-7; 8 nucleotides match TRBD2. The CDR3 is made up of 17 amino acids. The V and J ends lost 3 bases and 3 bases, in that order; junction bases with no gene match: 13. The germline gives CDR1 MNHNS, CDR2 SASEGT. In DNA form, the CDR3 reads TGTGCCAGCAGTGATATAGCGGGACAACGGACCTTCTACGAGCAGTACTTC. Amino acid sequence: CASSDIAGQRTFYEQYF.

This rearrangement joins TRBV14 to TRBJ1-2, with D possibly being TRBD1 (5 bases). Germline loops: CDR1 SGHDN, CDR2 FVKESK. This CDR3 is 16 amino acids long. With 4 bases removed from V and 2 bases from J, the gap between germline ends came to 17 bases. The CDR3 spells CASSLTQGRGNYGYTF. The CDR3 DNA sequence: TGTGCCAGCAGCCTGACCCAGGGACGGGGGAACTATGGCTACACCTTC. Supplemented by reference TRBV14 and TRBJ1-2, the full variable domain reads EAGVTQFPSHSVIEKGQTVTLRCDPISGHDNLYWYRRVMGKEIKFLLHFVKESKQDESGMPNNRFLAERTGGTYSTLKVQPAELEDSGVYFCASSLTQGRGNYGYTFGSGTRLTVV.

This sequence joins TRBV9 and TRBJ2-7, with 11 bases fitting TRBD2. The germline gives CDR1 SGDLS, CDR2 YYNGEE. This CDR3 region has 14 residues. V trimming: 3 bases; J trimming: 7 bases; junction bases outside the gene matches: 6. The CDR3 nucleotides read TGTGCCAGCAGCGGTAGCGGGGGGGCAGGTGAGCAGTACTTC. Amino acid sequence: CASSGSGGAGEQYF. Variable domain in full (rest from reference TRBV9 and TRBJ2-7): DSGVTQTPKHLITATGQRVTLRCSPRSGDLSVYWYQQSLDQGLQFLIQYYNGEERAKGNILERFSAQQFPDLHSELNLSSLELGDSALYFCASSGSGGAGEQYFGPGTRLTVT.